Listed below are T cell receptor beta chains from one sample, sequenced in a study of T cells in Graves' hyperthyroidism and ophthalmopathy. Using its own MiXCR run on the multiplex PCR reads, TCRdb lists one record per CDR3 protein. The repertoire has hundreds of thousands of distinct CDR3 sequences, roughly an eighth of them found once; the top ten carry 25% to 30%. Sequenced: blood. All receptors come from a man over 45 with Graves' ophthalmopathy. Each CDR3 is given with its conserved first and last residue. A D gene is named only where the DNA matches it firmly. Size is omitted from some rows. Given values are once, few, many or a class for expanded clones.

TRBJ1-4,-,TRBV27,few,15,TGTGCCAGCAGTCCATCAGGTGCAACTAATGAAAAACTGTTTTTT,CASSPSGATNEKLFF
TRBJ2-2,-,TRBV6-8,-,13,TGTGCCAGCAGGATGACTAGGGACGGGGAGCTGTTTTTT,CASRMTRDGELFF
TRBJ2-4,-,TRBV29-1,many,14,TGCAGCGTTGAGGGTCTAGCAACGGGGAACATTCAGTACTTC,CSVEGLATGNIQYF
TRBJ2-7,-,TRBV10-3,-,14,TGTGCCATCAGTGAGTCGATCAGCTCCTACGAGCAGTACTTC,CAISESISSYEQYF
TRBJ2-2,-,TRBV7-9,-,14,TGTGCCAGCAGCTTAGCCGACAGCACCGGGGAGCTGTTTTTT,CASSLADSTGELFF
TRBJ1-1,-,TRBV29-1,-,12,TGCAGCGCGAAGGGGGAGAACACTGAAGCTTTCTTT,CSAKGENTEAFF
TRBJ1-2,TRBD1,TRBV11-2,many,13,TGTGCCAGCAGCTTATCAGACAGGGGTAGCTACACCTTC,CASSLSDRGSYTF
TRBJ2-7,-,TRBV2,many,16,TGTGCCAGCAAATCCGAGGGGGGCGGGCCTTCCTACGAGCAGTACTTC,CASKSEGGGPSYEQYF
TRBJ2-3,TRBD2,TRBV6-2/TRBV6-3,-,16,TGTGCCAGCAGTGGTAGGGTCGGGAGGATGCCAGATACGCAGTATTTT,CASSGRVGRMPDTQYF
TRBJ2-6,TRBD1,TRBV3-1,many,16,TGTGCCAGCAGCCAGGACAGGGTTTCTGGGGCCAACGTCCTGACTTTC,CASSQDRVSGANVLTF
TRBJ2-7,TRBD1,TRBV5-1,many,15,TGCGCCAGCAGCCGCACGGGACAGTCCTCCTACGAGCAGTACTTC,CASSRTGQSSYEQYF
TRBJ2-3,TRBD1,TRBV19,few,13,TGTGCCAGTAGTGGACAGGGATCAGATACGCAGTATTTT,CASSGQGSDTQYF
TRBJ1-1,-,TRBV5-1,few,13,TGCGCCAGCAGCTTGCTGGGGGCGAGTGAAGCTTTCTTT,CASSLLGASEAFF
TRBJ1-4,-,TRBV9,many,15,TGTGCCAGCAGCGTAAGAGCAGCAACTAATGAAAAACTGTTTTTT,CASSVRAATNEKLFF
TRBJ2-1,-,TRBV13,-,17,TGTGCCAGCAGCCCAGCTGCGAGGGTTGCGAGGGGCAATGAGCAGTTCTTC,CASSPAARVARGNEQFF
TRBJ2-1,TRBD2,TRBV27,many,16,TGTGCCAGCAGTCGGGGCCTAGCGGGAGGGTTATTGGAGCAGTTCTTC,CASSRGLAGGLLEQFF
TRBJ2-6,-,TRBV28,few,15,TGTGCCAGCACCCAAATCCGTACTGGGGCCAACGTCCTGACTTTC,CASTQIRTGANVLTF
TRBJ2-5,TRBD1,TRBV2,many,14,TGTGCCAGCAGTTACGGGACAGGGGAAGAGACCCAGTACTTC,CASSYGTGEETQYF
TRBJ2-7,-,TRBV3-1,many,14,TGTGCCAGCAGCCAAGGAGGACAGTCCTACGAGCAGTACTTC,CASSQGGQSYEQYF
TRBJ2-5,TRBD1,TRBV12-3/TRBV12-4,many,15,TGTGCCAGCAGTTTAGGGGGACAGCCACAAGAGACCCAGTACTTC,CASSLGGQPQETQYF
TRBJ2-7,TRBD1,TRBV12-3/TRBV12-4,many,14,TGTGCCAGCAGTTTGGGACAGGAAATCTACGAGCAGTACTTC,CASSLGQEIYEQYF
TRBJ2-7,-,TRBV10-3,many,15,TGTGCCATCAGTGATGGGCGGGGTCAGAGTTGGGAGCAGTACTTC,CAISDGRGQSWEQYF
TRBJ1-5,-,TRBV18,many,14,TGTGCCAGCTCACCACTATCCTCCTCGCAGCCCCAGCATTTT,CASSPLSSSQPQHF
TRBJ2-1,-,TRBV14,few,13,TGTGCCAGCTCGCAAACTAGGTCCGGTGAGCAGTTCTTC,CASSQTRSGEQFF
TRBJ2-1,-,TRBV20-1,few,14,TGCAGTGCTATTGGGTTGTCAGTCCCCCGTGAGCAGTTCTTC,CSAIGLSVPREQFF
TRBJ2-1,-,TRBV4-1,few,15,TGCGCCAGCAGCCAACGGGACAACTCCTACAATGAGCAGTTCTTC,CASSQRDNSYNEQFF
TRBJ1-2,TRBD1,TRBV27,many,15,TGTGCCAGCAGGGCCTTAGACAGGGTTAACTATGGCTACACCTTC,CASRALDRVNYGYTF
TRBJ2-2,-,TRBV7-9,many,14,TGTGCCAGCAGCACGACAGGCGGCACCGGGGAGCTGTTTTTT,CASSTTGGTGELFF
TRBJ2-7,-,TRBV20-1,-,13,TGCAGAGCTAGACCTCGTGGGGGGCACGAGCAGTACTTC,CRARPRGGHEQYF
TRBJ2-1,-,TRBV3-1,-,13,TGTGCCAGCAGTTATACAGGGTCTGTTGAGCAGTTCTTC,CASSYTGSVEQFF
TRBJ2-3,TRBD1,TRBV3-1,many,16,TGTGCCAGCAGCCAGGGACCGGGACAGGGGGAAGATACGCAGTATTTT,CASSQGPGQGEDTQYF
TRBJ2-7,-,TRBV29-1,few,12,TGCAGCGTAGCGGTAAATCCCTACGAGCAGTACTTC,CSVAVNPYEQYF
TRBJ1-5,-,TRBV6-1,many,13,TGTGCCAGCAGCACAGGGAAGGATCAGCCCCAGCATTTT,CASSTGKDQPQHF
TRBJ2-1,TRBD2,TRBV5-4,few,16,TGTGCCAGCAGCTTAGGAGGAGCGGGAGCCCACAATGAGCAGTTCTTC,CASSLGGAGAHNEQFF
TRBJ1-3,-,TRBV29-1,few,14,TGCAGCACAAAGGGGGGTCTGGGTGGAAACACCATATATTTT,CSTKGGLGGNTIYF
TRBJ2-5,TRBD2,TRBV5-1,-,17,TGTGCCAGCAGCCGACCACTGACTAGCGGGAGGGGAGAGACCCAGTACTTC,CASSRPLTSGRGETQYF
TRBJ1-2,-,TRBV2,few,15,TGTGCCAGCAGTGAGACGGGGGCTCCTAACTATGGCTACACCTTC,CASSETGAPNYGYTF
TRBJ2-3,-,TRBV19,-,13,TGTGCCAGCGTGAAGGCCGGCACAGATACGCAGTATTTT,CASVKAGTDTQYF
TRBJ1-4,-,TRBV7-9,few,15,TGTGCCAGCAGCCACGGGGTTGGTACTAATGAAAAACTGTTTTTT,CASSHGVGTNEKLFF
TRBJ2-5,TRBD2,TRBV9,few,15,TGTGCCAGCAGCGTAGCGGGAGGTAGACAAGAGACCCAGTACTTC,CASSVAGGRQETQYF
TRBJ2-1,TRBD2,TRBV5-4,many,15,TGTGCCAACAGCTTTCCGGGACTAGCCGTCTCTGAGCAGTTCTTC,CANSFPGLAVSEQFF
TRBJ2-3,-,TRBV7-6,many,14,TGTGCCAGCAGCTTAGCGGGAGATTTAGATACGCAGTATTTT,CASSLAGDLDTQYF
TRBJ1-2,TRBD1,TRBV6-5,few,15,TGTGCCAGCAGTTACTCGTACCAGGGGGCTGCTGGCTACACCTTC,CASSYSYQGAAGYTF
TRBJ1-1,-,TRBV5-1,many,15,TGCGCCAGCAGTTCCGGGACGGGGGGACACACTGAAGCTTTCTTT,CASSSGTGGHTEAFF
TRBJ2-7,TRBD1,TRBV15,-,16,TGTGCCACCAGCCGACCAGGACAGGGAGGTGTGGATGAGCAGTACTTC,CATSRPGQGGVDEQYF
TRBJ2-1,TRBD1,TRBV6-1,many,15,TGTGCCAGCAGTGAAGTTGCAGGGGGCTACAATGAGCAGTTCTTC,CASSEVAGGYNEQFF
TRBJ2-2,TRBD2,TRBV5-1,few,15,TGCGCCAGCAGCGCCGGGACTAAAAACACCGGGGAGCTGTTTTTT,CASSAGTKNTGELFF
TRBJ1-1,-,TRBV30,many,12,TGTGCCTGGACGACGGGGAACACTGAAGCTTTCTTT,CAWTTGNTEAFF
TRBJ2-3,-,TRBV11-2,-,16,TGTGCCAGCAGCTTCCACGAGACAGGCATTACAGATACGCAGTATTTT,CASSFHETGITDTQYF
TRBJ1-2,TRBD1,TRBV6-1,few,18,TGTGCCAGCAGTGGCTCCCGGGACAGGTTGGCGGGAGTCTATGGCTACACCTTC,CASSGSRDRLAGVYGYTF
TRBJ1-5,-,TRBV2,many,17,TGTGCCAGCAGGCTTCAACAGGCGGGCGTAGGCAATCAGCCCCAGCATTTT,CASRLQQAGVGNQPQHF
TRBJ1-1,-,TRBV6-2/TRBV6-3,many,14,TGTGCCAGCAGACAGATCTTGATGAACACTGAAGCTTTCTTT,CASRQILMNTEAFF
TRBJ2-7,TRBD2,TRBV20-1,-,17,TGCAGTGCTAGAGATTCAATGGGGCTAGCGGGAGCATACGAGCAGTACTTC,CSARDSMGLAGAYEQYF
TRBJ2-3,TRBD2,TRBV20-1,many,15,TGCAGTGCTATGCTAGCGGGTACCGTTGGAGATACGCAGTATTTT,CSAMLAGTVGDTQYF
TRBJ2-2,-,TRBV7-9,many,14,TGTGCCAGCAGCTTAAGTGGCGACAGCGGGGAGCTGTTTTTT,CASSLSGDSGELFF
TRBJ2-1,TRBD2,TRBV9,-,16,TGTGCCAGCAGCGACTGGAGCGGGAGATTAGTCAATGAGCAGTTCTTC,CASSDWSGRLVNEQFF
TRBJ2-2,TRBD1,TRBV2,few,15,TGTGCCAGCGTGCCCGGGACAGCTTACACCGGGGAGCTGTTTTTT,CASVPGTAYTGELFF
TRBJ2-5,TRBD1,TRBV3-1,few,15,TGTGCCAGCAGCACATCGGACAGGGCGGTGGAGACCCAGTACTTC,CASSTSDRAVETQYF
TRBJ1-4,-,TRBV2,many,14,TGTGCCGGAAGATCAGGGTCAACTAATGAAAAACTGTTTTTT,CAGRSGSTNEKLFF
TRBJ2-1,TRBD2,TRBV20-1,-,12,TGCAGTGCGGTACTAGCGGGCAATGAGCAGTTCTTC,CSAVLAGNEQFF